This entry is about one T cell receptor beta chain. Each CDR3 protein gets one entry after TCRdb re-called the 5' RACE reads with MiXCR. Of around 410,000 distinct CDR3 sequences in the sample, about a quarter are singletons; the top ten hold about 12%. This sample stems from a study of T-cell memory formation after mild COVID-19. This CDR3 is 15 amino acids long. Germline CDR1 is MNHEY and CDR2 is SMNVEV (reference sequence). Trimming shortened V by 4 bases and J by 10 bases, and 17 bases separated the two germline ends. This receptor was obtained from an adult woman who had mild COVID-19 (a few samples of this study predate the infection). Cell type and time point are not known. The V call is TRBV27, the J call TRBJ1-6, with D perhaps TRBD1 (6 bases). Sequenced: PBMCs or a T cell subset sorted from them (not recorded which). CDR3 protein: CASSSRTGNGSPLHF. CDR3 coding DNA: TGTGCCAGCAGTTCCCGCACAGGGAATGGATCACCCCTCCACTTT.